These 25 T cell receptor beta chains were sequenced from one sample in a study of blood T cell repertoires in COVID-19 (dated by TCRdb to 2018 to 2021). Receptor libraries were prepared by the immunoSEQ multiplex PCR assay. TCRdb retrieved this table from immuneACCESS and kept in-frame rearrangements only. Not all clones are present; in checked studies, unresolved V genes account for under half, and no reason is known for the remainder. This sample is represented by under 200,000 clones; 70% to 90% of them were singletons. Of the sample, roughly 5% falls within the top ten clones. The sequencing sample was made of peripheral blood. The receptor set was obtained from a woman aged 45-59 years with COVID-19, enrolled during active disease.

This clone was observed a single time. The rearrangement links TRBV18 to TRBJ2-3; 8 bases are shared with TRBD1. The V gene end was trimmed by 2 bases and the J gene end by 1 base; junction bases not matched to a gene: 5. Germline assignment: CDR1 KGHSH and CDR2 LQKENI. The CDR3 runs 16 residues. The CDR3 is CASSPRKDRGTDTQYF. The CDR3 bases are TGTGCCAGCTCACCAAGAAAGGACAGGGGCACAGATACGCAGTATTTT.

The chain uses TRBV28 and TRBJ1-1; D is unclear. The CDR3 covers 8 residues. The V gene's germline CDR1 is MDHEN and CDR2 SYDVKM. Trimming left V 10 bases short and J 8 bases short, with 5 bases between. CDR3 protein: CATEEAFF. Written as DNA, the CDR3 is TGTGCCACCGAGGAAGCTTTCTTT.

The genes are TRBV2 and TRBJ2-7, with 10 bases identical to TRBD1. The CDR3 totals 15 residues. V shed 4 bases and J 3 bases; nucleotides not matched to a gene: 6. Germline assignment: CDR1 SNHLY and CDR2 FYNNEI. In DNA form, the CDR3 reads TGTGCCAGCAGTGGGGGGAGGACAGGGGGCTACGAGCAGTACTTC. This codes for CASSGGRTGGYEQYF. Together with reference TRBV2 and TRBJ2-7, the CDR3 gives the full variable domain: EPEVTQTPSHQVTQMGQEVILRCVPISNHLYFYWYRQILGQKVEFLVSFYNNEISEKSEIFDDQFSVERPDGSNFTLKIRSTKLEDSAMYFCASSGGRTGGYEQYFGPGTRLTVT.

The count of this clone is one. This sequence joins TRBV6-2 or TRBV6-3 and TRBJ1-5, with 8 bases matching TRBD1. CDR1 and CDR2 (germline): MNHEY, SVGEGT. V lost 5 bases to trimming and J lost 4 bases; unmatched junction nucleotides: 4. This CDR3 region has 14 residues. CDR3 amino acids: CASSITGGNQPQHF. DNA of the CDR3: TGTGCCAGCAGTATTACAGGGGGGAATCAGCCCCAGCATTTT.

The chain combines TRBV18 with TRBJ2-7; D ambiguous. The CDR3 runs to 13 residues. Per the germline V gene, CDR1 is KGHSH and CDR2 is LQKENI. The V end was cut by 2 bases, the J end by 6 bases, with 11 bases between. CDR3 DNA sequence: TGTGCCAGCTCACCATCCCAAGCGACCGAGCAGTACTTC. This translates into CASSPSQATEQYF.

The rearrangement joins TRBV28 to TRBJ1-3; D is possibly TRBD1 (5 bases). V was trimmed by 5 bases and J by 0 bases, leaving 14 bases between them. Germline V CDR1 and CDR2: MDHEN, SYDVKM. The CDR3 covers 16 residues. The CDR3 reads CASSGNRPFSGNTIYF. The CDR3 DNA reads as TGTGCCAGCAGTGGAAACAGGCCCTTCTCTGGAAACACCATATATTTT.

This rearrangement joins TRBV11-2 to TRBJ2-7; 11 bases align to TRBD2. Per germline, CDR1 SGHAT and CDR2 FQNNGV. The CDR3 totals 16 residues. The J segment lost 8 bases and the V segment lost 5 bases, leaving 14 bases of the junction unmatched. CDR3 bases: TGTGCCAGCAGCACTACATCCGGGACTAGCGGTTCTAAGCAGTACTTC. Its translation: CASSTTSGTSGSKQYF.

The V and J genes are TRBV15 and TRBJ2-5; tentative D call: TRBD1 (6 bases). The CDR3 totals 16 residues. Germline loops: CDR1 LNHNV, CDR2 YYDKDF (reference sequence). Trimming shortened V by 2 bases and J by 5 bases, and 18 bases separated the two germline ends. CDR3 in amino acids: CATSRPGQGNVETQYF. The CDR3 nucleotides read TGTGCCACCAGCAGACCCGGGCAGGGGAATGTCGAGACCCAGTACTTC.

The chain recombines TRBV28 with TRBJ1-1, with D hard to call. V was cut by 3 bases and J by 0 bases, with 11 bases left in between. Per the germline V gene, CDR1 is MDHEN and CDR2 is SYDVKM. The CDR3 loop spans 15 amino acids. DNA for the CDR3: TGTGCCAGCAGTTTCAATGGCGGTATGAACACTGAAGCTTTCTTT. Protein: CASSFNGGMNTEAFF. The full variable domain, in which reference TRBV28 and TRBJ1-1 provide the parts outside the CDR3, is DVKVTQSSRYLVKRTGEKVFLECVQDMDHENMFWYRQDPGLGLRLIYFSYDVKMKEKGDIPEGYSVSREKKERFSLILESASTNQTSMYLCASSFNGGMNTEAFFGQGTRLTVV.

A single count supports this clone. The CDR3 coding sequence is TGTGCCACCAGCAGAGATAAGGGCAGGGGTGAAGCTTTCTTT. Encoded protein: CATSRDKGRGEAFF. The chain couples TRBV15 to TRBJ1-1, with D possibly TRBD1 on 6 matching bases. Trimming removed 0 bases at V and 7 bases at J, with 12 bases between. From germline, CDR1 is LNHNV and CDR2 YYDKDF (reference sequence). This CDR3 is built from 14 residues.

The V and J genes are TRBV9 and TRBJ2-1, with 9 bases matching TRBD2. In germline, CDR1 is SGDLS, CDR2 YYNGEE. V shed 0 bases and J 7 bases; nucleotides not matched to a gene: 5. The length of the CDR3 is 15 residues. In DNA form, the CDR3 reads TGTGCCAGCAGCGTAGTAGCGGGGGCCTGGAATGAGCAGTTCTTC. It encodes CASSVVAGAWNEQFF.

The chain links TRBV2 to TRBJ1-5, with D uncertain. The germline V gene has CDR1 SNHLY and CDR2 FYNNEI. Between the trimmed V and J ends, which lost 6 bases and 3 bases, there was a span of 12 bases. CDR3 length: 14 residues. The CDR3 region has the DNA TGTGCCAGCAGCAGCGGACGTTACAATCAGCCCCAGCATTTT. Translating gives CASSSGRYNQPQHF.

The chain employs TRBV10-3 and TRBJ1-5; TRBD1 is a possible D gene (6 bases). Germline V gives CDR1 ENHRY, CDR2 SYGVKD. V was pared by 0 bases and J by 3 bases, with 12 bases between. The CDR3 extends over 16 amino acids. CDR3 nucleotides: TGTGCCATCAGTGAGTCGACATCAGGGGCCAATCAGCCCCAGCATTTT. Translated, it gives CAISESTSGANQPQHF.

This chain connects TRBV5-4 to TRBJ2-2; possible D gene TRBD1, 5 bases. CDR3 length: 14 amino acids. The V gene's germline CDR1 is SGHNT and CDR2 YYREEE (reference sequence). V shed 5 bases and J shed 2 bases, with 10 bases lying between them. The chain's CDR3 is CASRLDSNTGELFF. CDR3 coding DNA: TGTGCCAGCAGGCTCGACAGCAACACCGGGGAGCTGTTTTTT.

V is TRBV14 and J is TRBJ2-7; 7 positions agree with TRBD1. Germline-derived CDR1 and CDR2 are SGHDN and FVKESK. The ends lost 4 bases at V and 7 bases at J; junction bases unmatched: 10. The CDR3 consists of 14 residues. The CDR3 coding sequence is TGTGCCAGCAGCCCTCTACAGGGGCTGGGAGAGCAGTACTTC. This gives the protein CASSPLQGLGEQYF.

This sequence joins TRBV11-2 and TRBJ2-3; 14 bases align to TRBD2. CDR3 length: 15 residues. Trimming removed 8 bases from V and 5 bases from J; junction bases left unmatched: 6. Germline V gene lookup returns CDR1 SGHAT and CDR2 FQNNGV. This CDR3 is CASAGLAGGGDTQYF. Here the CDR3 DNA reads TGTGCCAGCGCCGGACTAGCGGGGGGCGGAGATACGCAGTATTTT. The whole variable domain, filled in from reference TRBV11-2 and TRBJ2-3, reads EAGVAQSPRYKIIEKRQSVAFWCNPISGHATLYWYQQILGQGPKLLIQFQNNGVVDDSQLPKDRFSAERLKGVDSTLKIQPAKLEDSAVYLCASAGLAGGGDTQYFGPGTRLTVL.

The chain recombines TRBV2 with TRBJ2-7, with a weak D call TRBD1 (5 bases). The V end lost 2 bases, the J end lost 4 bases, and 9 bases lay between the germline ends. Germline-derived CDR1 and CDR2 are SNHLY and FYNNEI. The CDR3 contains 13 residues. CDR3 DNA: TGTGCCAGCAGTGAACCTGACAGATACGAGCAGTACTTC. This encodes CASSEPDRYEQYF.

The V gene is TRBV25-1, the J gene TRBJ1-6; 7 bases match TRBD1. The V gene's germline CDR1 is MGHDK and CDR2 SYGVNS. V shed 1 base and J 8 bases; nucleotides not matched to a gene: 5. CDR3 length equals 15 residues. CDR3 protein: CASSEWAGGYSPLHF. In DNA form, the CDR3 reads TGTGCCAGCAGTGAATGGGCAGGGGGTTATTCACCCCTCCACTTT. The complete variable domain, with remaining parts taken from reference TRBV25-1 and TRBJ1-6, reads EADIYQTPRYLVIGTGKKITLECSQTMGHDKMYWYQQDPGMELHLIHYSYGVNSTEKGDLSSESTVSRIRTEHFPLTLESARPSHTSQYLCASSEWAGGYSPLHFGNGTRLTVT.

The chain is built from TRBV6-4 and TRBJ1-6; D ambiguous. Germline CDR1 reads MRHNA; CDR2 reads SNTAGT. This CDR3 spans 15 amino acids. Deletions cut 6 bases from V and 7 bases from J, with 16 bases between. CDR3 nucleotide sequence: TGTGCCAGCAGCCCAAGAATTGATGGCAATTCACCCCTCCACTTT. This translates into CASSPRIDGNSPLHF.

The chain couples TRBV19 to TRBJ2-5; possible D gene TRBD2, 6 bases. V was trimmed by 2 bases and J by 3 bases, leaving 10 bases between them. Germline values: CDR1 LNHDA, CDR2 SQIVND (reference sequence). The CDR3 totals 14 residues. For the CDR3, the DNA is TGTGCCAGTAGTATATCCGGGGGAAAAGAGACCCAGTACTTC. Protein: CASSISGGKETQYF.

J is TRBJ1-5 and V is TRBV7-9; 8 nucleotides agree with TRBD1. The germline V gene encodes CDR1 SEHNR and CDR2 FQNEAQ (reference sequence). V shed 5 bases and J 5 bases; nucleotides not matched to a gene: 5. The CDR3 is 14 residues long. CDR3 DNA sequence: TGTGCCAGCAGCGACGGACAGGGAGATCAGCCCCAGCATTTT. It encodes CASSDGQGDQPQHF.

This clone was counted a single time. CDR3 in DNA: TGCGCCAGCAGCTTATACGGGTTTGACTTGGATGAAAAACTGTTTTTT. It translates to CASSLYGFDLDEKLFF. The V and J genes are TRBV5-1 and TRBJ1-4; no definite D call. This CDR3 spans 16 amino acids. Trimming left V 2 bases short and J 6 bases short, with 17 bases between. CDR1 is SGHRS and CDR2 is YFSETQ in the germline V gene.

This chain uses TRBV15 with TRBJ2-2, with 7 bases that match TRBD1. The CDR3 contains 15 residues. Germline loops: CDR1 LNHNV, CDR2 YYDKDF (reference sequence). Germline trimming cut 5 bases from V and 4 bases from J; bases unmatched to any gene: 7. CDR3 region: CATSDRQGFTGELFF. The CDR3 bases are TGTGCCACCAGCGACCGACAGGGATTCACCGGGGAGCTGTTTTTT. The complete variable domain, with remaining parts taken from reference TRBV15 and TRBJ2-2, reads DAMVIQNPRYQVTQFGKPVTLSCSQTLNHNVMYWYQQKSSQAPKLLFHYYDKDFNNEADTPDNFQSRRPNTSFCFLDIRSPGLGDTAMYLCATSDRQGFTGELFFGEGSRLTVL.

The rearrangement links TRBV7-2 to TRBJ2-7, with a weak D call TRBD2 (5 bases). This CDR3 is built from 14 residues. Germline CDR1 is SGHTA and CDR2 is FQGNSA. Trimming cost V 2 bases and J 7 bases, with 15 bases left between them. The CDR3 region has the DNA TGTGCCAGCAGCTTATGGACTCCTCCCGGAGAGCAGTACTTC. This gives the protein CASSLWTPPGEQYF. Using reference TRBV7-2 and TRBJ2-7 for the parts outside the CDR3, the full variable domain is GAGVSQSPSNKVTEKGKDVELRCDPISGHTALYWYRQSLGQGLEFLIYFQGNSAPDKSGLPSDRFSAERTGGSVSTLTIQRTQQEDSAVYLCASSLWTPPGEQYFGPGTRLTVT.

Written as DNA, the CDR3 is TGTGCCATCAGTCGGACAGAAAACTACGAGCAGTACTTC. As protein: CAISRTENYEQYF. The chain couples TRBV10-3 to TRBJ2-7; TRBD1 is a possible D gene (6 bases). The CDR3 runs 13 residues. V was clipped by 5 bases and J by 3 bases, with 11 bases between them. The germline gives CDR1 ENHRY, CDR2 SYGVKD.